This T cell receptor (beta chain) was profiled in a study of T cell repertoires in cytomegalovirus infection. TCRdb ran MiXCR on the reads and lists one entry per CDR3 protein. The sample shows roughly 200,000 distinct CDR3 sequences, more than 9% of them seen only once. Trimming pared 3 bases from V and 4 bases from J, leaving 15 bases between. Germline lookup yields CDR1 LNHDA and CDR2 SQIVND (reference sequence). This CDR3 spans 15 amino acids. This clonotype was detected a few times. The gene calls are TRBV19 and TRBJ1-1; a possible D gene is TRBD1 (5 bases). Sequencing input: PBMCs. The sequence was obtained from a human donor in good health (CMV status not recorded). Some clones in this sample may be carry-over from other donors' samples. The CDR3 DNA reads as TGTGCCAGTAGTATCGTCGGGGCCTTGCTCACTGAAGCTTTCTTT. Translated, it gives CASSIVGALLTEAFF.